The 11 T cell receptor beta chains in this list originate from one sample, sequenced in a study of OX40 agonist ivuxolimab in advanced cancers. TCRdb's table, derived via immunoSEQ multiplex PCR, lists solely in-frame clones and lacks some. This sample carries tens of thousands of clones, approximately 92% of them seen once, and the ten largest clones take under 0.6%. The sequenced sample was CD4+ or CD8+ T cells sorted from blood, obtained in a trial of the OX40 agonist ivuxolimab. Receptors originate from an adult with an advanced solid tumor such as melanoma, head and neck, liver or kidney cancer.

The genes are TRBV11-3 and TRBJ2-5; D ambiguous. Germline-derived CDR1 and CDR2 are SGHNT and YENEEA. The CDR3 has 19 residues. V lost 4 bases to trimming and J lost 2 bases, with 26 bases between them. CDR3 amino acids: CASSSTTLYMFGSQETQYF. Written as DNA, the CDR3 is TGTGCCAGCAGCTCAACCACACTTTATATGTTTGGTTCGCAAGAGACCCAGTACTTC.

The CDR3 loop is CAWSTNEKLFF. In DNA, the CDR3 is TGTGCCTGGAGCACAAATGAAAAACTGTTTTTT. The V gene is TRBV30, the J gene TRBJ1-4; unclear D gene. The CDR3 has 11 amino acids. From germline, CDR1 is GTSNPN and CDR2 SVGIG (reference sequence). Trimming pared 3 bases from V and 5 bases from J, leaving 4 bases between.

The gene calls are TRBV19 and TRBJ2-6, with D possibly matching TRBD1 (5 bases). With 7 bases removed from V and 4 bases from J, the gap between germline ends came to 11 bases. The CDR3 contains 14 residues. Germline V gene data show CDR1 as LNHDA and CDR2 as SQIVND (reference sequence). The CDR3 DNA reads as TGTGCCAGTACCAGGGTTTCGGGGGCCAACGTCCTGACTTTC. Encoded protein: CASTRVSGANVLTF.

The rearrangement joins TRBV6-5 to TRBJ2-7, with 8 bases fitting TRBD1. V shed 6 bases and J 6 bases; nucleotides not matched to a gene: 13. The CDR3 is made up of 15 amino acids. Germline-derived CDR1 and CDR2 are MNHEY and SVGAGI. CDR3 region: CASRTTQGANSEQYF. The CDR3 region has the DNA TGTGCCAGCAGGACAACCCAGGGGGCGAATTCCGAGCAGTACTTC.

The chain links TRBV27 to TRBJ2-6; D is unclear. V was clipped by 6 bases and J by 2 bases, with 5 bases between them. Germline CDR1 reads MNHEY; CDR2 reads SMNVEV (reference sequence). CDR3 size: 13 residues. The CDR3 nucleotides are TGTGCCAGCAGGGGGACTGGGGCCAACGTCCTGACTTTC. Translation: CASRGTGANVLTF.

In its sample, this clone was seen once. The chain uses TRBV5-4 and TRBJ2-1; D not certain. The CDR3 has 13 residues. Per germline, CDR1 SGHNT and CDR2 YYREEE (reference sequence). Trimming removed 2 bases at V and 2 bases at J, with 5 bases between. CDR3 sequence (DNA): TGTGCCAGCAGCTTCACTACCTACAATGAGCAGTTCTTC. This encodes CASSFTTYNEQFF.

The rearrangement joins TRBV20-1 to TRBJ2-1; either TRBD1 or TRBD2 may supply D (5 bases each). CDR3 length equals 11 residues. V gave up 0 bases and J gave up 15 bases, with 12 bases separating them. Germline CDR1 is DFQATT and CDR2 is SNEGSKA (reference sequence). The CDR3 DNA reads as TGCAGTGCTAGAGACCGGGACGGTGGGTTCTTC. Translation gives CSARDRDGGFF.

The chain employs TRBV2 and TRBJ2-5; D is unresolved. Germline assignment: CDR1 SNHLY and CDR2 FYNNEI. Deletions cut 3 bases from V and 9 bases from J, with 17 bases between. This CDR3 region has 14 residues. The CDR3 reads CASSDLGSFWAQYF. The CDR3 nucleotides are TGTGCCAGCAGTGATCTGGGCAGCTTTTGGGCCCAGTACTTC.

The genes are TRBV28 and TRBJ2-2, with 13 bases lining up with TRBD2. The CDR3 loop spans 19 amino acids. Germline CDR1 reads MDHEN; CDR2 reads SYDVKM. V was clipped by 4 bases and J by 3 bases; unmatched bases: 11. The CDR3 loop reads CASSSRLAGGFGYTGELFF. The CDR3 DNA follows: TGTGCCAGCAGTTCACGACTAGCGGGAGGTTTTGGGTACACCGGGGAGCTGTTTTTT.

This chain links TRBV6-1 with TRBJ2-2; D perhaps matches TRBD1 (5 bases). V dropped 4 bases and J dropped 7 bases, with 10 bases sitting between them. This CDR3 is built from 13 residues. Per the germline V gene, CDR1 is MNHNS and CDR2 is SASEGT. The CDR3 region has the DNA TGTGCCAGCAGTGCAGGGATTGGCGGGGAGCTGTTTTTT. It is translated as CASSAGIGGELFF.

The chain uses TRBV6-5 and TRBJ2-4, with D hard to call. This CDR3 region has 14 residues. CDR1 and CDR2 from the germline V gene are MNHEY and SVGAGI. Trimming cost V 1 base and J 1 base, with 5 bases left between them. CDR3 sequence: CASSYLGAKNIQYF. The CDR3 DNA reads TGTGCCAGCAGTTACTTGGGGGCCAAAAACATTCAGTACTTC.